This is a list of T cell receptor beta chains from one sample in a study of T cell changes during pregnancy in multiple sclerosis. Sequencing used immunoSEQ multiplex PCR; TCRdb keeps in-frame clones, though not all of them. The data hold almost 55,000 clones, with 90% observed a single time. The specimen was CD8+ T cells from peripheral blood mononuclear cells, collected before pregnancy. The receptors were gathered from a female donor with multiple sclerosis, enrolled in a pregnancy study. Each CDR3 is given with its conserved first and last residue. A D gene is named only where the DNA matches it firmly. Rows may omit the clone size; those that give it use once, few, many or a size class.

TRBJ1-2,TRBV19,NA,TRBD1,CASSYLGSGTGVRYGYTF,TGTGCCAGTAGTTACCTGGGTTCCGGGACAGGTGTGAGATATGGCTACACCTTC
TRBJ1-5,TRBV27,few,NA,CASSRVTEGNQPQHF,TGTGCCAGCAGCCGAGTGACAGAGGGCAATCAGCCCCAGCATTTT
TRBJ2-1,TRBV7-8,NA,NA,CASSSSGNEQFF,TGTGCCAGCAGCTCTTCAGGGAATGAGCAGTTCTTC
TRBJ2-7,TRBV14,NA,TRBD2,CASSQDRGGTYEQYF,TGTGCCAGCAGCCAAGATCGGGGGGGAACCTACGAGCAGTACTTC
TRBJ2-7,TRBV2,NA,TRBD2,CASLRAGAYEQYF,TGTGCCAGCCTCAGGGCGGGGGCCTACGAGCAGTACTTC
TRBJ2-1,TRBV4-3,NA,TRBD1,CASQLSDRGTDEQFF,TGCGCCAGCCAGCTGTCCGACAGGGGGACGGATGAGCAGTTCTTC
TRBJ2-3,TRBV7-2,NA,TRBD2,CASSWTSGVDTQYF,TGTGCCAGCAGCTGGACTAGCGGGGTTGATACGCAGTATTTT
TRBJ1-3,TRBV5-1,NA,TRBD1,CASSLGQGGDTIYF,TGCGCCAGCAGCCTCGGACAGGGAGGAGACACCATATATTTT
TRBJ1-3,TRBV13,NA,NA,CASSLSLSVGSSGNTIYF,TGTGCCAGCAGCTTATCCCTCTCCGTCGGTAGCTCTGGAAACACCATATATTTT
TRBJ2-2,TRBV12-5,NA,TRBD2,CASGFQTSVETGELFF,TGTGCTAGTGGTTTCCAGACTAGCGTGGAGACCGGGGAGCTGTTTTTT
TRBJ2-1,TRBV19,NA,TRBD2,CACGGAVNEQFF,TGTGCCTGCGGGGGGGCTGTGAATGAGCAGTTCTTC
TRBJ2-1,TRBV19,NA,TRBD2,CASSIEWTSGGIRDEQFF,TGTGCCAGTAGTATAGAGTGGACTAGCGGGGGGATTAGGGATGAGCAGTTCTTC
TRBJ1-2,TRBV6-6,NA,NA,CASKSGKGYTF,TGTGCCAGCAAGTCAGGGAAAGGCTACACCTTC
TRBJ2-4,TRBV9,NA,NA,CASSPPQENIQYF,TGTGCCAGCAGCCCTCCCCAGGAAAACATTCAGTACTTC
TRBJ2-1,TRBV7-7,NA,TRBD2,CASSLSASGVGEQFF,TGTGCTAGCAGCTTAAGTGCTAGCGGGGTAGGAGAGCAGTTCTTC
TRBJ1-2,TRBV6-5,NA,NA,CASSYGVQYGYTF,TGTGCCAGCAGTTACGGAGTGCAATATGGCTACACCTTC
TRBJ1-1,TRBV6-5,NA,NA,CASSYSYFENTEAFF,TGTGCCAGCAGTTACTCCTACTTCGAGAACACTGAAGCTTTCTTT
TRBJ1-1,TRBV4-1,once,NA,CASNRHVSDGMNTEAFF,TGCGCCAGCAACCGACACGTCAGTGATGGCATGAACACTGAAGCTTTCTTT
TRBJ2-4,TRBV4-2,NA,TRBD2,CATSSGGALNIQYF,TGTGCCACTTCTAGCGGGGGGGCGTTGAACATTCAGTACTTC
TRBJ1-1,TRBV19,once,TRBD1,CASSMPGGYTEAFF,TGTGCCAGTAGCATGCCAGGGGGGTACACTGAAGCTTTCTTT
TRBJ2-7,TRBV27,NA,NA,CASAAGYEQYF,TGTGCCAGCGCGGCCGGCTACGAGCAGTACTTC
TRBJ2-3,TRBV12-5,NA,NA,CASGLAPVDTQYF,TGTGCTAGTGGTTTGGCCCCGGTGGATACGCAGTATTTT
TRBJ2-5,TRBV2,once,TRBD2,CASSEADLAGGLMEATQYF,TGTGCCAGCAGTGAAGCTGACCTAGCGGGGGGCTTGATGGAGGCGACCCAGTACTTC
TRBJ2-1,TRBV5-5,NA,NA,CASSFSGFLDNEQFF,TGTGCCAGCAGCTTCTCAGGATTCCTGGACAATGAGCAGTTCTTC
TRBJ2-7,TRBV30,NA,TRBD1,CAADAFRDRAYEQYF,TGTGCCGCCGACGCGTTTCGAGACAGGGCCTACGAGCAGTACTTC
TRBJ2-1,TRBV30,NA,NA,CACWDSFSDEQFF,TGTGCCTGCTGGGACTCCTTTTCCGATGAGCAGTTCTTC
TRBJ2-1,TRBV7-8,NA,TRBD2,CASSLLEAGGWDNEQFF,TGTGCCAGCAGCTTACTTGAGGCGGGGGGGTGGGACAATGAGCAGTTCTTC
TRBJ2-7,TRBV9,once,NA,CASSVVPGNYEQYF,TGTGCCAGCAGCGTAGTCCCAGGGAACTACGAGCAGTACTTC
TRBJ2-7,TRBV14,NA,NA,CASSQVGGYEQYF,TGTGCCAGCAGCCAAGTAGGGGGCTACGAGCAGTACTTC
TRBJ2-3,TRBV7-2,NA,TRBD2,CASSLLAGATDTQYF,TGTGCCAGCAGCTTATTAGCGGGGGCCACAGATACGCAGTATTTT
TRBJ1-1,TRBV7-9,NA,NA,CASSLYGGESTEAFF,TGTGCCAGCAGCTTATACGGCGGGGAGAGCACTGAAGCTTTCTTT
TRBJ1-3,TRBV7-8,NA,NA,CASSSNFDTIYF,TGTGCCAGCAGCTCCAATTTTGACACCATATATTTT
TRBJ2-1,TRBV7-9,NA,NA,CASSPRGLGGSSYNEQFF,TGTGCCAGCAGCCCAAGGGGGTTGGGTGGTAGCTCCTACAATGAGCAGTTCTTC
TRBJ1-2,TRBV19,NA,NA,CASSIEEIHYGYTF,TGTGCCAGTAGTATCGAGGAGATACACTATGGCTACACCTTC
TRBJ2-2,TRBV6-5,NA,NA,CASSYSMERRELFF,TGTGCCAGCAGTTACTCGATGGAGCGGCGGGAGCTGTTTTTT
TRBJ2-6,TRBV7-9,NA,TRBD2,CASSLPGLGVGANVLTF,TGTGCCAGCAGCCTTCCGGGACTAGGGGTTGGGGCCAACGTCCTGACTTTC
TRBJ2-3,TRBV6-1,NA,TRBD2,CASSGLGLAGAPSTDTQYF,TGTGCCAGCAGTGGCCTGGGACTAGCGGGGGCTCCTAGCACAGATACGCAGTATTTT
TRBJ2-7,TRBV7-9,NA,TRBD2,CASSGDRLAGEQYF,TGTGCCAGCAGCGGGGACCGACTAGCCGGCGAGCAGTACTTC
TRBJ1-4,TRBV13,NA,NA,CASSLFSGDEKLFF,TGTGCCAGCAGCCTCTTCTCAGGGGATGAAAAACTGTTTTTT
TRBJ1-1,TRBV4-2,NA,TRBD1,CASSQVSQGAKTEAFF,TGTGCCAGCAGCCAAGTTTCGCAGGGGGCGAAAACTGAAGCTTTCTTT
TRBJ2-7,TRBV7-9,NA,NA,CASSLAGQSYEQYF,TGTGCCAGCAGCTTAGCAGGACAGTCCTACGAGCAGTACTTC
TRBJ2-7,TRBV7-9,once,NA,CASSAAGEQYF,TGTGCCAGCAGCGCCGCGGGCGAGCAGTACTTC
TRBJ1-4,TRBV5-1,NA,NA,CASSLGQGNEKLFF,TGCGCCAGCAGCTTGGGTCAGGGGAATGAAAAACTGTTTTTT
TRBJ2-1,TRBV19,NA,NA,CASSAGIIFNEQFF,TGTGCCAGTTCGGCAGGGATTATCTTCAATGAGCAGTTCTTC
TRBJ1-4,TRBV5-4,many,NA,CASSLWGEDEKLFF,TGTGCCAGCAGCTTGTGGGGAGAGGATGAAAAACTGTTTTTT
TRBJ2-7,TRBV9,once,NA,CASSVGQGPGYEQYF,TGTGCCAGCAGCGTAGGCCAGGGTCCAGGGTACGAGCAGTACTTC
TRBJ1-6,TRBV4-1,NA,NA,CASRETESSYNSPLHF,TGCGCCAGCAGAGAGACGGAGAGCTCCTATAATTCACCCCTCCACTTT
TRBJ1-1,TRBV2,NA,NA,CASNLRGMNTEAFF,TGTGCCAGCAACCTCAGGGGTATGAACACTGAAGCTTTCTTT
TRBJ2-5,TRBV14,once,NA,CASSPTPTSTQETQYF,TGTGCCAGCAGCCCTACCCCTACTAGCACCCAAGAGACCCAGTACTTC
TRBJ1-1,TRBV4-3,few,NA,CASSLKRGAEAFF,TGCGCCAGCAGCCTAAAACGAGGAGCTGAAGCTTTCTTT
TRBJ1-6,TRBV6-1,NA,NA,CAIIQGSENSPLHF,TGTGCTATCATTCAGGGCTCAGAGAATTCACCCCTCCACTTT
TRBJ2-7,TRBV19,NA,NA,CASSIVSENEQYF,TGTGCCAGTAGTATAGTAAGTGAGAACGAGCAGTACTTC
TRBJ1-2,TRBV9,NA,NA,CASSVDGERDYGYTF,TGTGCCAGCAGCGTAGATGGGGAGAGGGACTATGGCTACACCTTC
TRBJ2-7,TRBV19,NA,TRBD2,CATLSGGPTYEQYF,TGTGCCACTTTAAGCGGGGGCCCCACCTACGAGCAGTACTTC
TRBJ1-5,TRBV30,NA,TRBD1,CAWDSGTGIFSQPQHF,TGTGCCTGGGACTCCGGGACAGGGATATTTAGTCAGCCCCAGCATTTT
TRBJ2-5,TRBV9,NA,TRBD2,CASSLAGRQETQYF,TGTGCCAGCAGCCTAGCGGGGAGGCAAGAGACCCAGTACTTC
TRBJ2-7,TRBV11-2,NA,NA,CASSQARGYEQYF,TGTGCCAGCAGCCAAGCTCGGGGGTACGAGCAGTACTTC
TRBJ2-7,TRBV29-1,once,NA,CSVEGGTNPPYEQYF,TGCAGCGTTGAAGGCGGGACGAATCCCCCCTACGAGCAGTACTTC
TRBJ2-5,TRBV6-6,NA,NA,CASSEDETQYF,TGTGCCAGTTCGGAGGATGAGACCCAGTACTTC